Listed here are 26 T cell receptor beta chains from one sample, sequenced in a study of control samples from healthy donors and cancer patients. Using immunoSEQ multiplex PCR, the repertoire was profiled, and TCRdb retains in-frame clones only, with some absent. The sample records over 150,000 clones, approximately 94% being singletons. The specimen was blood. These receptor sequences come from a man aged 25 to 40 in good health.

The J gene is TRBJ2-5, the V gene TRBV6-5; 10 bases agree with TRBD2. The junction had 7 bases not matched to a gene; V was cut back by 4 bases and J by 2 bases. CDR1 is MNHEY, CDR2 SVGAGI, per germline. This CDR3 is built from 16 residues. CDR3 loop: CASSLASGGGQETQYF. CDR3 in DNA: TGTGCCAGCAGTTTAGCTAGCGGGGGAGGACAAGAGACCCAGTACTTC.

CDR3 sequence: CASSLATRALDEQFF. The CDR3 DNA is TGCGCCAGCAGCTTGGCGACGAGGGCCTTGGATGAGCAGTTCTTC. This chain connects TRBV5-1 to TRBJ2-1, with D possibly TRBD2 on 5 matching bases. Looked up from germline, CDR1 is SGHRS and CDR2 is YFSETQ. This CDR3 has 15 amino acids. V was shortened by 0 bases and J by 8 bases, with 15 bases between the two germline ends.

About this clone: This sample also contains other DNA sequences that code for the same CDR3. The V call is TRBV18, the J call TRBJ1-1; the D gene is possibly TRBD1 (5 bases). This CDR3 comprises 13 residues. V was trimmed by 3 bases and J by 1 base, leaving 6 bases between them. Germline V gene lookup returns CDR1 KGHSH and CDR2 LQKENI. CDR3: CASSPGPNTEAFF. The CDR3 DNA sequence: TGTGCCAGCTCACCGGGACCGAACACTGAAGCTTTCTTT.

V usage is TRBV27 and J usage is TRBJ2-1, with TRBD2 as a possible D gene (6 bases). Germline CDR1 is MNHEY and CDR2 is SMNVEV (reference sequence). This CDR3 is built from 13 residues. CDR3 protein: CPAEGYSYNEQFF. The CDR3 bases are TGTCCGGCGGAGGGCTACTCCTACAATGAGCAGTTCTTC.

This sequence joins TRBV7-8 and TRBJ2-3, with 11 bases that match TRBD2. Germline CDR1 SGHVS, CDR2 FQNEAQ. The J segment lost 7 bases and the V segment lost 2 bases, leaving 8 bases of the junction unmatched. This CDR3 has 16 residues. Here the CDR3 DNA reads TGTGCCAGCAGCTTATCGCTGACTAGCGGGAAAAATACGCAGTATTTT. Protein: CASSLSLTSGKNTQYF.

V usage is TRBV6-5 and J usage is TRBJ2-2; 7 bases align to TRBD2. The V gene end was trimmed by 7 bases and the J gene end by 6 bases; junction bases not matched to a gene: 8. Germline V gene lookup returns CDR1 MNHEY and CDR2 SVGAGI. The CDR3 contains 14 residues. DNA for the CDR3: TGTGCCAGCACCCGGGCCCGGGGGGCCGGGGAGCTGTTTTTT. Its translation: CASTRARGAGELFF.

The rearrangement joins TRBV2 to TRBJ1-1, with 7 bases fitting TRBD1. CDR3 length equals 11 residues. The V gene's germline CDR1 is SNHLY and CDR2 FYNNEI. Losses at the gene ends were 11 bases for V and 5 bases for J; bases not matched to a gene: 5. The CDR3 sequence: CAAGGRTEAFF. The CDR3 DNA sequence: TGTGCCGCAGGGGGTCGGACTGAAGCTTTCTTT.

This clone is a singleton in its sample. The chain is built from TRBV7-6 and TRBJ1-3, with TRBD1 as a possible D gene (5 bases). Trimming removed 0 bases at V and 2 bases at J, with 8 bases between. The CDR3 runs 15 residues. Germline CDR1 reads SGHVS; CDR2 reads FNYEAQ. CDR3 bases: TGTGCCAGCAGCTTAGCAGGGACGACTGGAAACACCATATATTTT. Translated: CASSLAGTTGNTIYF.

This clone was counted between two and nine times. This sequence joins TRBV7-8 and TRBJ2-7; 8 bases are a match to TRBD1. The V segment lost 6 bases and the J segment 6 bases; nucleotides outside the gene matches: 10. Germline-derived CDR1 and CDR2 are SGHVS and FQNEAQ. CDR3 length: 14 amino acids. The CDR3 sequence is CASRPRTGQFEQYF. CDR3 sequence (DNA): TGTGCCAGCAGACCTCGGACAGGGCAGTTCGAGCAGTACTTC.

The V call is TRBV12-3 or TRBV12-4, the J call TRBJ2-5, with TRBD2 identical over 11 bases. The CDR3 loop spans 13 amino acids. The V and J ends lost 6 bases and 5 bases, in that order; junction bases with no gene match: 2. CDR3 in amino acids: CASSSSGRETQYF. Written as DNA, the CDR3 is TGTGCCAGCAGCTCTAGCGGGAGGGAGACCCAGTACTTC.

The V call is TRBV7-8, the J call TRBJ2-3, with D unclear. Germline CDR1 SGHVS, CDR2 FQNEAQ. The V and J ends lost 5 bases and 0 bases respectively, with 12 bases between them. The CDR3 loop spans 15 amino acids. This CDR3 is CASSPTGSSTDTQYF. In nucleotides, the CDR3 is TGTGCCAGCAGCCCCACCGGATCTAGCACAGATACGCAGTATTTT. The complete variable domain, with remaining parts taken from reference TRBV7-8 and TRBJ2-3, reads GAGVSQSPRYKVAKRGQDVALRCDPISGHVSLFWYQQALGQGPEFLTYFQNEAQLDKSGLPSDRFFAERPEGSVSTLKIQRTQQEDSAVYLCASSPTGSSTDTQYFGPGTRLTVL.

This chain links TRBV24-1 with TRBJ2-6, with D uncertain. This CDR3 has 15 amino acids. From germline, CDR1 is KGHDR and CDR2 SFDVKD. Trimming pared 4 bases from V and 8 bases from J, leaving 14 bases between. In DNA form, the CDR3 reads TGTGCCACCAGTGACCCAGTCACAGCCCCCAACGTCCTGACTTTC. Translated: CATSDPVTAPNVLTF.

J is TRBJ1-2 and V is TRBV27; 8 bases are a match to TRBD1. Looked up from germline, CDR1 is MNHEY and CDR2 is SMNVEV (reference sequence). The CDR3 spans 16 residues. The V segment lost 6 bases and the J segment 6 bases; nucleotides outside the gene matches: 15. As DNA, the CDR3 is TGTGCCAGCAGCCTTTTAACCACAGGGGGGGATGATGGCTACACCTTC. Protein product: CASSLLTTGGDDGYTF.

V and J are TRBV2 and TRBJ2-1; TRBD2 agrees at 14 bases. Trimming removed 4 bases from V and 5 bases from J; junction bases left unmatched: 7. In germline, CDR1 is SNHLY, CDR2 FYNNEI. The CDR3 is 17 residues long. The CDR3 protein is CASSAPTSGRVNNEQFF. CDR3 coding DNA: TGTGCCAGCAGTGCACCGACTAGCGGGAGGGTTAACAATGAGCAGTTCTTC. The full variable domain, with the rest looked up from reference TRBV2 and TRBJ2-1, is EPEVTQTPSHQVTQMGQEVILRCVPISNHLYFYWYRQILGQKVEFLVSFYNNEISEKSEIFDDQFSVERPDGSNFTLKIRSTKLEDSAMYFCASSAPTSGRVNNEQFFGPGTRLTVL.

This sequence joins TRBV30 and TRBJ1-5, with D perhaps TRBD1 (6 bases). V lost 4 bases, J lost 0 bases, and 10 bases lay in between. Germline CDR1 is GTSNPN and CDR2 is SVGIG (reference sequence). This CDR3 is built from 14 residues. The CDR3 sequence is CAWKGDNSNQPQHF. CDR3 nucleotide sequence: TGTGCCTGGAAGGGGGACAATAGCAATCAGCCCCAGCATTTT.

The chain couples TRBV19 to TRBJ1-6; D is ambiguous. The CDR3 spans 14 residues. The germline V gene has CDR1 LNHDA and CDR2 SQIVND (reference sequence). The V end was cut by 7 bases, the J end by 9 bases, with 16 bases between. The CDR3 coding sequence is TGTGCCAGTACCGCGTTGATTCGTGGTTCACCCCTCCACTTT. It codes for CASTALIRGSPLHF.

J is TRBJ2-3 and V is TRBV28; D unresolved. Per germline, CDR1 MDHEN and CDR2 SYDVKM. This CDR3 has 14 residues. V shed 7 bases and J shed 4 bases, with 15 bases lying between them. CDR3 loop: CASKDRPSADTQYF. The CDR3 DNA reads as TGTGCCAGCAAGGACCGACCGTCCGCAGATACGCAGTATTTT.

J is TRBJ1-2 and V is TRBV19; TRBD1 might be the D (6 bases). Trimming pared 5 bases from V and 2 bases from J, leaving 9 bases between. CDR3 size: 13 residues. The germline V gene has CDR1 LNHDA and CDR2 SQIVND (reference sequence). The chain's CDR3 is CASSQTGNYGYTF. The CDR3 DNA reads TGTGCCAGTAGTCAAACAGGGAACTATGGCTACACCTTC.

This chain links TRBV3-1 (or the pseudogene TRBV3-2) with TRBJ2-7; D uncertain. V gave up 2 bases and J gave up 2 bases, with 16 bases separating them. This CDR3 contains 16 residues. Looked up from germline, CDR1 is LGHDT and CDR2 is YNNKEL (reference sequence). In DNA form, the CDR3 reads TGTGCCAGCAGCCAATTGAACAGTTTGGGTCCCTACGAGCAGTACTTC. It is translated as CASSQLNSLGPYEQYF.

This sequence joins TRBV4-3 and TRBJ2-7; 14 nucleotides agree with TRBD2. The V segment lost 3 bases and the J segment 10 bases; nucleotides outside the gene matches: 11. Germline CDR1 is LGHNA and CDR2 is YSLEER. The length of the CDR3 is 16 residues. Written as DNA, the CDR3 is TGCGCCAGCAGCCAGATGATGGGACTAGCGGGGGCCCCTCAGTACTTC. Its protein is CASSQMMGLAGAPQYF.

The chain uses TRBV10-2 and TRBJ1-2, with a weak D call TRBD1 (6 bases). The CDR3 is 13 residues long. Germline V gene sequence: CDR1 WSHSY, CDR2 SAAADI. With 4 bases removed from V and 8 bases from J, the gap between germline ends came to 14 bases. CDR3 loop: CASSVDRFGGYTF. CDR3 DNA sequence: TGCGCCAGCAGTGTTGACAGGTTCGGCGGCTACACCTTC.

The chain carries TRBV4-1 and TRBJ2-1; D may be TRBD2 (5 bases). Germline V gene lookup returns CDR1 MGHRA and CDR2 YSYEKL. The V gene lost 0 bases and the J gene lost 8 bases, with 5 bases spanning the gap. The CDR3 totals 12 residues. The CDR3 reads CASSQDGDEQFF. Written as DNA, the CDR3 is TGCGCCAGCAGCCAAGACGGGGATGAGCAGTTCTTC.

The chain couples TRBV2 to TRBJ1-1, with D possibly matching TRBD1 (6 bases). The length of the CDR3 is 14 residues. Trimming removed 6 bases from V and 2 bases from J, with 13 bases in between. Germline-derived CDR1 and CDR2 are SNHLY and FYNNEI. This CDR3 is CASRTTGFNTEAFF. The DNA of the CDR3 is TGTGCCAGCAGGACTACAGGGTTTAACACTGAAGCTTTCTTT.

The chain couples TRBV20-1 to TRBJ1-2; 7 bases line up with TRBD1. Losses at the gene ends were 3 bases for V and 0 bases for J; bases not matched to a gene: 4. This CDR3 is built from 14 residues. Germline CDR1 reads DFQATT; CDR2 reads SNEGSKA (reference sequence). The CDR3 DNA reads as TGCAGTGCTAGTAGCACAGGGGCTAACTATGGCTACACCTTC. This codes for CSASSTGANYGYTF.

CDR3 nucleotide sequence: TGTGCCAGTCACAGCTATGGCTACACCTTC. It encodes CASHSYGYTF. The gene calls are TRBV6-6 and TRBJ1-2; unclear D gene. CDR3 size: 10 residues. From germline, CDR1 is MNHNY and CDR2 SVGAGI (reference sequence). V lost 9 bases, J lost 4 bases, and 6 bases lay in between.

In the case of this clone: One junction end disagrees with the germline gene, perhaps due to a read error. This chain uses TRBV6-5 with TRBJ1-1; the match to TRBD1 covers 7 bases. Germline values: CDR1 MNHEY, CDR2 SVGAGI. The CDR3 covers 13 residues. CDR3 DNA sequence: TGTGCCAGCTCTCGGGACAGCTACACTGGAGCTTTCTTT. The encoded protein is CASSRDSYTGAFF.